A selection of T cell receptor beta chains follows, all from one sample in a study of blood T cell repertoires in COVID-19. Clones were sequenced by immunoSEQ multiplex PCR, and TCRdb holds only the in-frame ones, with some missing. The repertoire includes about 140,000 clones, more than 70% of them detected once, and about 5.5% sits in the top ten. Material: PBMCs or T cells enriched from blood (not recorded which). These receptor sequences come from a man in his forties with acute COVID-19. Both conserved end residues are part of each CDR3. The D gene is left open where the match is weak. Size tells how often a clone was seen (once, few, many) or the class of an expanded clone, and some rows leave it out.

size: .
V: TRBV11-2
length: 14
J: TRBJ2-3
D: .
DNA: TGTGCCAGCAGCCCGAACCCCACAGGGTTAGCGCAGTATTTT
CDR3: CASSPNPTGLAQYF

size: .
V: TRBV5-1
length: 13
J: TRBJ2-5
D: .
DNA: TGCGCCAGCAGCTTGGGTCAGCGGGAGACCCAGTACTTC
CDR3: CASSLGQRETQYF

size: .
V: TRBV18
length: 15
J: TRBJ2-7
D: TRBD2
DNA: TGTGCCAGCTCGGAACTAGCGGGGGACTCCTACGAGCAGTACTTC
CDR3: CASSELAGDSYEQYF

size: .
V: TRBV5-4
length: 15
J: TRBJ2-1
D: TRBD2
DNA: TGTGCCAGCAGCTTGGCTGGCGGGGGGAACGGTGAGCAGTTCTTC
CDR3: CASSLAGGGNGEQFF

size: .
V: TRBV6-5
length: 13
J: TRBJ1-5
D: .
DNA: TGTGCCAGCGGTCAGGGAAGCAATCAGCCCCAGCATTTT
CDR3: CASGQGSNQPQHF

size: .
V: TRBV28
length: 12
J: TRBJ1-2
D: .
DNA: TGTGCCAGCAGTTTGGGCAACTATGGCTACACCTTC
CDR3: CASSLGNYGYTF

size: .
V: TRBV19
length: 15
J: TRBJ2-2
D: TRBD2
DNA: TGTGCCTCGGGGGGGCTAGCGAGCGTAGCCGGGGAGCTGTTTTTT
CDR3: CASGGLASVAGELFF

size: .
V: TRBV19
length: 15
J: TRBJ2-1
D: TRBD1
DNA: TGTGCCAGTAGTATAGGGGACAGGGTTGGGAATGAGCAGTTCTTC
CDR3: CASSIGDRVGNEQFF

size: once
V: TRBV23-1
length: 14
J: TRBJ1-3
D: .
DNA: TGCGCCAGCAGCGCTCCAGGGACTGGAAACACCATATATTTT
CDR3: CASSAPGTGNTIYF

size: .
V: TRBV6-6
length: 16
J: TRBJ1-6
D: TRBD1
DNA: TGTGCCAGCAGTTACGGTAGACAGGGCTGGAATTCACCCCTCCACTTT
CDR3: CASSYGRQGWNSPLHF

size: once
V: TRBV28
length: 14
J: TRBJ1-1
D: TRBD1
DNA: TGTGCCAGCAGTTTGGGACAGGTGAACACTGAAGCTTTCTTT
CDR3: CASSLGQVNTEAFF

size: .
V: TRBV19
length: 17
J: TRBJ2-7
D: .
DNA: TGTGCCAGTAGTATCGCCCTTCTCCGGGGGAGCTCCTACGAGCAGTACTTC
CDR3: CASSIALLRGSSYEQYF

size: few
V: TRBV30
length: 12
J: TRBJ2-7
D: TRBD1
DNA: TGTGCCCTTGGGACAGATTCCTACGAGCAGTACTTC
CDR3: CALGTDSYEQYF

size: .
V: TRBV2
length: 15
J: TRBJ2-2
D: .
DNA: TGTGCCAGCAGACGTTATACGAGGAACACCGGGGAGCTGTTTTTT
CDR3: CASRRYTRNTGELFF

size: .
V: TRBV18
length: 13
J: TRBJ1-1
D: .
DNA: TGTGCCAGCTCACCCCCAGGGGACACTGAAGCTTTCTTT
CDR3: CASSPPGDTEAFF

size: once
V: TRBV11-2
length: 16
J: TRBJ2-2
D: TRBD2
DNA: TGTGCCAGCAGCACCGGGACTAGCGGGAGTACCGGGGAGCTGTTTTTT
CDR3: CASSTGTSGSTGELFF

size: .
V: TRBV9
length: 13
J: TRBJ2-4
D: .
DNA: TGTGCCAGCAGCGTCGGACAGAGAAACATTCAGTACTTC
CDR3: CASSVGQRNIQYF

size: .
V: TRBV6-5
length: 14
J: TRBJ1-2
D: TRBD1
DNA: TGTGCCAGCAGCCGCGCCGGGACAGGTTATGGCTACACCTTC
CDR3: CASSRAGTGYGYTF

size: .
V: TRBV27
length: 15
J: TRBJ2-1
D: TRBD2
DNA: TGTGCCAGCAGTGCGATAGCGGGAGCAGCGGATGAGCAGTTCTTC
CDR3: CASSAIAGAADEQFF

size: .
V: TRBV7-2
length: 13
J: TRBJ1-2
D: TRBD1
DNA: TGTGCCAGCAGCCAGGACAGGGGGCTTGGCTACACCTTC
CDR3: CASSQDRGLGYTF

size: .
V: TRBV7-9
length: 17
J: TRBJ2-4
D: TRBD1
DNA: TGTGCCAGCAGCACCCGTGACAGGGGGCACGCCAAAAACATTCAGTACTTC
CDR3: CASSTRDRGHAKNIQYF

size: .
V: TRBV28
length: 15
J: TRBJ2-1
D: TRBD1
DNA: TGTGCCAGCAGTTCCCCCGGGACAGGCCACAATGAGCAGTTCTTC
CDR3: CASSSPGTGHNEQFF

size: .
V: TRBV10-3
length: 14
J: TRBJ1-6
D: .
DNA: TGTGCCACCGAGACGGGACATCGTAATTCACCCCTCCACTTT
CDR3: CATETGHRNSPLHF

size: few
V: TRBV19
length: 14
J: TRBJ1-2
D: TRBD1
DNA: TGTGCCACTTCTCAGGACAGGGATGGGGATGGCTACACCTTC
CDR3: CATSQDRDGDGYTF

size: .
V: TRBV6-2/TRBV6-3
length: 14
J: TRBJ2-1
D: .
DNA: TGTGCCAGCAGCCTCTATTCAGGGCGCAATGAGCAGTTCTTC
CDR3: CASSLYSGRNEQFF

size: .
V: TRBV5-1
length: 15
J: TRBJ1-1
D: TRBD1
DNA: TGCGCCAGCAGCCTCGGGAGGGGGCTTGCCACTGAAGCTTTCTTT
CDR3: CASSLGRGLATEAFF

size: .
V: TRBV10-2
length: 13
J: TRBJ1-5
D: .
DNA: TGCGCCAGCAGTGCTGGGGGGGATCAGCCCCAGCATTTT
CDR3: CASSAGGDQPQHF

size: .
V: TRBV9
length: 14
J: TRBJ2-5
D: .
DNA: TGTGCCAGCAGCCCCCGGGACTCTCGGGAGACCCAGTACTTC
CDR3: CASSPRDSRETQYF

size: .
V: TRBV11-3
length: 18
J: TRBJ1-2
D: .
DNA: TGTGCCAGCAGCTTAGGCAAAACTTCAGGGCTAACTAACTATGGCTACACCTTC
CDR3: CASSLGKTSGLTNYGYTF

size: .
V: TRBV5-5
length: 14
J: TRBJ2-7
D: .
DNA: TGTGCCAGCAGCTCCCCGGGACTGGCTTACGAGCAGTACTTC
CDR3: CASSSPGLAYEQYF

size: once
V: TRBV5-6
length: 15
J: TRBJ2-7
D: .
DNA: TGTGCCAGCAGCTCAGGCGAGAGAAGCTCCTACGAGCAGTACTTC
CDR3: CASSSGERSSYEQYF

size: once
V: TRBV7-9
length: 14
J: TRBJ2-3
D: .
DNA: TGTGCCAGCAGCTCAACGGGGTCCGGAGATACGCAGTATTTT
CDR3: CASSSTGSGDTQYF

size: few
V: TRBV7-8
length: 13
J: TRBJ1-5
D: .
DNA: TGTGCCAGCAGTATCAGGGATGGACAGCCCCAGCATTTT
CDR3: CASSIRDGQPQHF

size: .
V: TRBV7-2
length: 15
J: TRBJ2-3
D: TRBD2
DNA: TGTGCCAGCAGCTCTAGCGGGAGGGTTCGAGATACGCAGTATTTT
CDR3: CASSSSGRVRDTQYF

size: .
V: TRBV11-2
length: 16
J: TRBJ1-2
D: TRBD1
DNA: TGTGCCAGCAGCCCAAATGGGGACAGGGGGCTCTATGGCTACACCTTC
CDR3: CASSPNGDRGLYGYTF

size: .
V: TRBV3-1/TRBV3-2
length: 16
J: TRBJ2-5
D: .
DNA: TGTGCCAGCAGCCAAGAAGGGCGCGGGGCTCGAGAGACCCAGTACTTC
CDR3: CASSQEGRGARETQYF

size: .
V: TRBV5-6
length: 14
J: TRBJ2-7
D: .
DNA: TGTGCCAGCAGCTTGTCGTATATTACCTACGAGCAGTACTTC
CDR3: CASSLSYITYEQYF

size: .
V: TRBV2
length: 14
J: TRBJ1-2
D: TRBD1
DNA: TGTGCCAGCAGGAGGGACAGGGAAGTGGATGGCTACACCTTC
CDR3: CASRRDREVDGYTF

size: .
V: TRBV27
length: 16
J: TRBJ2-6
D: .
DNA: TGTGCCAGCAGTTTACGTGAGGGGGTTGGGGCCAACGTCCTGACTTTC
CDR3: CASSLREGVGANVLTF

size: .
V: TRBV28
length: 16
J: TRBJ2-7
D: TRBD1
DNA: TGTGCCAGCAGCCCTACGACAGGGGGAAGCTCCTACGAGCAGTACTTC
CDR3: CASSPTTGGSSYEQYF

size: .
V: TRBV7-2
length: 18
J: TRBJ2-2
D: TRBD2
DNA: TGTGCCAGCAGCTCCCCTAGCGGGGGACCCATCGACACCGGGGAGCTGTTTTTT
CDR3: CASSSPSGGPIDTGELFF

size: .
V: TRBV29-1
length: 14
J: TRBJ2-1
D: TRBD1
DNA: TGCAGCGTGGGTAGACAGGGAATAAACAATGAGCAGTTCTTC
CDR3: CSVGRQGINNEQFF

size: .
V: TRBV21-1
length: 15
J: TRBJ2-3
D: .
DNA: TGTGCCAGCAGCAACTCCGACCGCGGCGGAGATACGCAGTATTTT
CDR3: CASSNSDRGGDTQYF

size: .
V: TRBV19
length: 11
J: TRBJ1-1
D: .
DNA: TGTGCCAGTAGTCGACAGGTAAAAGCTTTCTTT
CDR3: CASSRQVKAFF

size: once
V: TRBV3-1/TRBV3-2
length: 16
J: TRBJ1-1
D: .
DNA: TGTGCCAGCAGCCACGAAACCGGGACAACCAACACTGAAGCTTTCTTT
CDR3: CASSHETGTTNTEAFF

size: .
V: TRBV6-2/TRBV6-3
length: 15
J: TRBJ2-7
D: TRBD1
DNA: TGTGCCAGCAGTTACCTAGGACAGGGAGCTGACGAGCAGTACTTC
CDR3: CASSYLGQGADEQYF

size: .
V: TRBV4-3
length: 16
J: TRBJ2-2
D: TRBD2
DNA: TGCGCCAGCAGCCCCAGCGGGGGCCCGAACACCGGGGAGCTGTTTTTT
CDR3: CASSPSGGPNTGELFF

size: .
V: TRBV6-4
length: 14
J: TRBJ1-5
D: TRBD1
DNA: TGTGCCAGCAGTGCCAGGGGGTTTAATCAGCCCCAGCATTTT
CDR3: CASSARGFNQPQHF

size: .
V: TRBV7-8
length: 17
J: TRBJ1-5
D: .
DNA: TGTGCCAGCAGCTCGGCAGTGGACAGAACGAGCAATCAGCCCCAGCATTTT
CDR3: CASSSAVDRTSNQPQHF

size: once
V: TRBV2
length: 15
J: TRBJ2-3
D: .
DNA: TGTGCCAGCGAAGTGGGACTCGGAGGGCCAGATACGCAGTATTTT
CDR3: CASEVGLGGPDTQYF

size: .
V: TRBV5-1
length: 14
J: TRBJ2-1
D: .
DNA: TGCGCCAGCAGCTTGGGGACTTCCGCCAATGAGCAGTTCTTC
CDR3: CASSLGTSANEQFF

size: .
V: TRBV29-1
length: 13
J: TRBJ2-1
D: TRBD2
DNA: TGCAGCGTGGCCGGGACTAGCGGGGGGGCCAAGTTCTTC
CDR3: CSVAGTSGGAKFF

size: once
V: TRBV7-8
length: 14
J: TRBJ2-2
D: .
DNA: TGTGCCAGCAGCTCCCCCGTTAACACCGGGGAGCTGTTTTTT
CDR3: CASSSPVNTGELFF

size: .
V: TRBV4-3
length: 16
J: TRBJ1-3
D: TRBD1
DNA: TGCGCCAGCAGCCAAGATTCAGGGGGCGGGAGAAACACCATATATTTT
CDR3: CASSQDSGGGRNTIYF

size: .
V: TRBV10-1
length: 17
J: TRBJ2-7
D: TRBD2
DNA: TGCGCCAGAATACCGGGACTAGCGGCACAGTGGGCTAACGAGCAGTACTTC
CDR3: CARIPGLAAQWANEQYF

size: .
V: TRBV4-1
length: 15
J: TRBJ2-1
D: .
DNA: TGCGCCAGCAGCCAAGGGGGAGGCGGGTCTGAAGAGCAGTTCTTC
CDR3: CASSQGGGGSEEQFF

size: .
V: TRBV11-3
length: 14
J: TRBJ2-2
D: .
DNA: TGTGCCAGCAGCCCGACTCGTTACACCGGGGAGCTGTTTTTT
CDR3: CASSPTRYTGELFF

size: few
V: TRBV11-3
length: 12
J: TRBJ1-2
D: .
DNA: TGTGCCAGCAGAGCCCATAACTATGGCTACACCTTC
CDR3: CASRAHNYGYTF

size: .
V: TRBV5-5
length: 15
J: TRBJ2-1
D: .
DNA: TGTGCCAGCAGCTTGTTCAGGGGCAGGGCCGATGAGCAGTTCTTC
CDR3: CASSLFRGRADEQFF

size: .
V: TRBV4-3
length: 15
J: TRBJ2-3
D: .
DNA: TGCGCCAGCAGCCAAGGTCCAGGGCGCACAGATACGCAGTATTTT
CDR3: CASSQGPGRTDTQYF